Each of the 7 T cell receptor beta chains below was sequenced from the same sample in a study of beta chain features in type 1 diabetes. Study outcomes and limitations: When Type 1 diabetes patients were examined, their TCRB CDR3s proved moderately but significantly shorter in all four CD4+ subsets.

These receptors have no known antigen. The whole isolated RNA underwent reverse transcription, so sequencing captured expressed TCRB transcripts. This table comes from immunoSEQ multiplex PCR, and its TCRdb copy is limited to in-frame clones, with some not included. Here the sample spans 500,000 to 850,000 clones, over 12% being singletons. Sequencing used naive CD4+ T cells from blood. These receptor sequences come from a man aged 18 to 30 with type 1 diabetes.

This clone was detected a few times. This sequence joins TRBV2 and TRBJ2-7, with unresolved D. Per the germline V gene, CDR1 is SNHLY and CDR2 is FYNNEI. The CDR3 loop spans 14 amino acids. V was shortened by 5 bases and J by 3 bases, with 14 bases between the two germline ends. CDR3 bases: TGTGCCAGCAGTTCCCCCAGACGGTACTACGAGCAGTACTTC. Its protein product is CASSSPRRYYEQYF.

The rearrangement links TRBV5-4 to TRBJ2-3; TRBD2 is a possible D gene (5 bases). Germline V CDR1 and CDR2: SGHNT, YYREEE (reference sequence). V was clipped by 5 bases and J by 1 base, with 17 bases between them. CDR3 length: 16 amino acids. The CDR3 coding sequence is TGTGCCAGCAGTTTTGGCCCGGGGTCGGGCACAGATACGCAGTATTTT. It codes for CASSFGPGSGTDTQYF. The full variable domain, completed using reference TRBV5-4 and TRBJ2-3, is ETGVTQSPTHLIKTRGQQVTLRCSSQSGHNTVSWYQQALGQGPQFIFQYYREEENGRGNFPPRFSGLQFPNYSSELNVNALELDDSALYLCASSFGPGSGTDTQYFGPGTRLTVL.

For this clone: Other DNA sequences of this sample code for an identical CDR3. The rearrangement links TRBV2 to TRBJ2-7; D remains ambiguous. V gave up 2 bases and J gave up 6 bases, with 5 bases separating them. The length of the CDR3 is 11 residues. Germline CDR1 and CDR2: SNHLY and FYNNEI. The CDR3 sequence: CASSERAEQYF. In DNA form, the CDR3 reads TGTGCCAGCAGTGAAAGGGCCGAGCAGTACTTC. The variable domain in full, with the rest retrieved from reference TRBV2 and TRBJ2-7, is EPEVTQTPSHQVTQMGQEVILRCVPISNHLYFYWYRQILGQKVEFLVSFYNNEISEKSEIFDDQFSVERPDGSNFTLKIRSTKLEDSAMYFCASSERAEQYFGPGTRLTVT.

V gene TRBV11-2 combines with J gene TRBJ2-1; 8 bases are shared with TRBD1. This CDR3 spans 17 amino acids. Germline V gene lookup returns CDR1 SGHAT and CDR2 FQNNGV. Trimming removed 3 bases from V and 6 bases from J; junction bases left unmatched: 13. CDR3 protein: CASSFRGWQGAGNEQFF. The CDR3 DNA reads TGTGCCAGCAGCTTTCGCGGGTGGCAGGGGGCAGGCAATGAGCAGTTCTTC.

This clone turned up a few times. The rearrangement joins TRBV28 to TRBJ2-7; maybe TRBD1 (5 bases). The CDR3 length is 14 residues. The germline V gene encodes CDR1 MDHEN and CDR2 SYDVKM. The V and J ends lost 1 base and 3 bases respectively, with 10 bases between them. CDR3 sequence: CASSLFRGRYEQYF. The DNA of the CDR3 is TGTGCCAGCAGTTTATTTAGGGGTCGCTACGAGCAGTACTTC.

A few counts support this clone. This chain joins TRBV19 and TRBJ2-5; unclear D gene. Germline-derived CDR1 and CDR2 are LNHDA and SQIVND (reference sequence). V was pared by 7 bases and J by 3 bases, with 12 bases between. The CDR3 has 13 residues. The CDR3 DNA reads TGTGCCAGTACCCGGGCTCCCGAAGAGACCCAGTACTTC. Protein sequence: CASTRAPEETQYF.

The table lists this clone with a count of one. The gene calls are TRBV27 and TRBJ2-5; tentative D call: TRBD2 (9 bases). Trimming pared 6 bases from V and 5 bases from J, leaving 19 bases between. Per the germline V gene, CDR1 is MNHEY and CDR2 is SMNVEV (reference sequence). This CDR3 spans 15 amino acids. This CDR3 is CASRDRAGGLETQYF. The CDR3 DNA sequence: TGTGCCAGCAGGGACAGGGCGGGGGGGCTGGAGACCCAGTACTTC.